Each of the 9 T cell receptor beta chains below was sequenced from the same sample in a study of blood T cell repertoires in COVID-19 (dated by TCRdb to 2020 to 2022). Library generation was performed with the immunoSEQ multiplex PCR assay. This immuneACCESS table, as held by TCRdb, lists in-frame sequences with V and J called but not all clones. Of the missing ones, under half trace to an unresolved V gene in checked studies; the others have no known cause. This sample gives 260,000 or so clones in total; roughly 79% of them show up just once. The ten largest clonotypes hold around 7.2% of the sample. What was sequenced was peripheral blood. The receptors come from a woman at least 80 years old with COVID-19, enrolled during active disease.

This chain connects TRBV10-3 to TRBJ2-1, with 9 nucleotides matching TRBD1. Germline CDR1 ENHRY, CDR2 SYGVKD. V trimming: 4 bases; J trimming: 8 bases; junction bases outside the gene matches: 9. The length of the CDR3 is 15 residues. The CDR3 is CAISAGQGRFDEQFF. The CDR3 coding sequence is TGTGCCATCAGTGCGGGACAGGGAAGATTCGATGAGCAGTTCTTC.

Only a few counts were recorded for this clone. The chain has TRBV19 and TRBJ1-1; TRBD1 matches 9 bases. Trimming took 6 bases from V and 1 from J; bases not matched to a gene: 3. CDR3 length equals 14 residues. The germline V gene has CDR1 LNHDA and CDR2 SQIVND (reference sequence). CDR3 protein: CASRMTGGNTEAFF. The CDR3 DNA reads TGTGCCAGTAGGATGACAGGGGGGAACACTGAAGCTTTCTTT.

This clone appeared a single time. V and J are TRBV6-5 and TRBJ1-4; the D is unclear. Germline CDR1 reads MNHEY; CDR2 reads SVGAGI. Trimming pared 0 bases from V and 8 bases from J, leaving 7 bases between. The CDR3 extends over 13 amino acids. The CDR3: CASSYSRHEKLFF. CDR3 sequence (DNA): TGTGCCAGCAGTTACTCTAGACACGAAAAACTGTTTTTT.

The chain joins TRBV7-2 to TRBJ2-7; D unresolved. The CDR3 extends over 13 amino acids. Germline-derived CDR1 and CDR2 are SGHTA and FQGNSA. Trimming removed 5 bases from V and 5 bases from J, with 13 bases in between. CDR3 in DNA: TGTGCCAGCAGCCACACGTACGGAGACGAGCAGTACTTC. This encodes CASSHTYGDEQYF.

The V gene is TRBV14, the J gene TRBJ1-1; D remains ambiguous. Germline CDR1 and CDR2: SGHDN and FVKESK. The CDR3 is 13 residues long. The ends were cut back, 2 bases at V and 4 bases at J, with 8 bases in the middle. CDR3 bases: TGTGCCAGCAGCCAATCGTCCCGCACTGAAGCTTTCTTT. It codes for CASSQSSRTEAFF.

The chain uses TRBV18 and TRBJ1-5; TRBD1 might be the D (5 bases). V gave up 2 bases and J gave up 6 bases, with 23 bases separating them. CDR1 is KGHSH and CDR2 is LQKENI in the germline V gene. This CDR3 region has 18 residues. CDR3 in amino acids: CASSPKVAAMGEGQPQHF. CDR3 DNA: TGTGCCAGCTCACCAAAGGTGGCAGCCATGGGGGAGGGTCAGCCCCAGCATTTT.

The gene calls are TRBV6-5 and TRBJ1-4; possible D gene TRBD1, 5 bases. V shed 6 bases and J shed 7 bases, with 18 bases lying between them. The CDR3 has 15 amino acids. CDR1 and CDR2 from the germline V gene are MNHEY and SVGAGI. The DNA for the CDR3 is TGTGCCAGCAGAGAGGACACCTCAGGCGGTGAAAAACTGTTTTTT. Encoded protein: CASREDTSGGEKLFF.

The chain is built from TRBV6-6 and TRBJ2-7; 7 bases fit TRBD1. Germline-derived CDR1 and CDR2 are MNHNY and SVGAGI (reference sequence). J lost 0 bases, V lost 4 bases, and 9 bases had no gene match. This CDR3 has 16 amino acids. DNA of the CDR3: TGTGCCAGCAGTTTCCGCGCCGGGACAGTCTCCTACGAGCAGTACTTC. This sequence encodes CASSFRAGTVSYEQYF.

The rearrangement joins TRBV25-1 to TRBJ1-1; tentatively, D is TRBD1 (6 bases). V dropped 6 bases and J dropped 0 bases, with 14 bases sitting between them. Germline V gene sequence: CDR1 MGHDK, CDR2 SYGVNS. This CDR3 has 15 amino acids. The CDR3, as DNA: TGTGCCAGCAGGGTGGGGGACATCGTGAACACTGAAGCTTTCTTT. This codes for CASRVGDIVNTEAFF.